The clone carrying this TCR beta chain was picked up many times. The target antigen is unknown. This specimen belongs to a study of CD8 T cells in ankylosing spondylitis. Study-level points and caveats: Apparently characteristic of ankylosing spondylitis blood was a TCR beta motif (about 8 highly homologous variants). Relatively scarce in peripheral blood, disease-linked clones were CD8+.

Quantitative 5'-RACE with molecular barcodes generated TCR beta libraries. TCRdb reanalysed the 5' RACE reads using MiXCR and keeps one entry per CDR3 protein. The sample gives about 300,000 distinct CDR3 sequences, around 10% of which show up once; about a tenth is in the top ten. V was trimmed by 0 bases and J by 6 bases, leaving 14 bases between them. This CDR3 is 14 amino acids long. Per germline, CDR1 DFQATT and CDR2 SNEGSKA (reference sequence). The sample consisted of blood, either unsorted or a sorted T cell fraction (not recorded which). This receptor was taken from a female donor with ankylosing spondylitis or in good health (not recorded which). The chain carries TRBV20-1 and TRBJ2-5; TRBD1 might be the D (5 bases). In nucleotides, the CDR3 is TGCAGTGCTAGAGATTGGTCAGGGAAAAAGACCCAGTACTTC. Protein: CSARDWSGKKTQYF.